Following are 9 T cell receptor beta chains from one sample sequenced in a study of early T cells in non-severe SARS-CoV-2 infection. TCRdb itself ran the 5' RACE reads through MiXCR, one entry per CDR3 protein. There are about 27,000 distinct CDR3 sequences in the sample; roughly 4% occur only once, and approximately 6.2% lies in the top ten. The specimen was whole blood. The receptors stem from an adult who was a healthcare worker with PCR-confirmed SARS-CoV-2 infection or an uninfected control (not recorded which).

This clonotype was observed at least ten times. The chain is built from TRBV4-3 and TRBJ1-1; no firm D call. Trimming left V 0 bases short and J 5 bases short, with 13 bases between. The CDR3 totals 15 residues. Germline CDR1 LGHNA, CDR2 YSLEER. CDR3 coding DNA: TGCGCCAGCAGCCAAGATGGTTTCAGGAAGACTGAAGCTTTCTTT. Amino acid sequence: CASSQDGFRKTEAFF.

About this clonotype itself: At one of its ends the junction is not consistent with the germline gene, which may arise from a read error. V and J are TRBV7-6 and TRBJ2-2, with D possibly being TRBD1 (5 bases). Germline V lookup: CDR1 SGHVS, CDR2 FNYEAQ. The CDR3 spans 14 residues. This CDR3 reads CVSSKGAATGELFF. Written as DNA, the CDR3 is TGTGTCAGCAGCAAAGGGGCAGCCACCGGGGAGCTGTTTTTT. Filled out from reference TRBV7-6 and TRBJ2-2, the complete variable domain reads GAGVSQSPRYKVTKRGQDVALRCDPISGHVSLYWYRQALGQGPEFLTYFNYEAQQDKSGLPNDRFSAERPEGSISTLTIQRTEQRDSAMYRCVSSKGAATGELFFGEGSRLTVL.

This clonotype was detected many times. CDR3 residues: CAWKSGPYGNTIYF. Here the CDR3 DNA reads TGTGCCTGGAAATCCGGACCATATGGAAACACCATATATTTT. The chain employs TRBV30 and TRBJ1-3; D not certain. V gave up 4 bases and J gave up 3 bases, with 13 bases separating them. Germline V CDR1 and CDR2: GTSNPN, SVGIG (reference sequence). There are 14 residues in the CDR3.

Ten or more counts support this clonotype. One end of the junction varies from germline; a read error may be responsible. The rearrangement links TRBV19 to TRBJ1-4, with D perhaps matching TRBD1 (5 bases). The CDR3 spans 14 residues. Germline loops: CDR1 LNHDA, CDR2 SQIVND (reference sequence). The CDR3 DNA is TGTGCCAGTAGTACCGACAGCCATAATGAAAAACTTTTTTTT. Residues: CASSTDSHNEKLFF. Looking up the rest from reference TRBV19 and TRBJ1-4 gives the full variable domain: DGGITQSPKYLFRKEGQNVTLSCEQNLNHDAMYWYRQDPGQGLRLIYYSQIVNDFQKGDIAEGYSVSREKKESFPLTVTSAQKNPTAFYLCASSTDSHNEKLFFGSGTQLSVL.

This clonotype was seen repeatedly, ten times or more. This sequence joins TRBV11-1 and TRBJ2-3; D is unresolved. The CDR3 totals 15 residues. Per the germline V gene, CDR1 is SGHAT and CDR2 is FQDESV (reference sequence). The V gene lost 1 base and the J gene lost 6 bases, with 14 bases spanning the gap. CDR3: CASSLGASGDDTQYF. For the CDR3, the DNA is TGTGCCAGCAGCTTAGGGGCCTCCGGAGACGATACGCAGTATTTT.

This clonotype has only a few counts. The chain uses TRBV23-1 and TRBJ2-4; unclear D gene. TRBV23-1 is an open reading frame, and its role is uncertain. Trimming took off 8 bases at V and 9 bases at J, with 17 bases between the two ends. This CDR3 comprises 13 residues. The CDR3 spells CASRLAIAGIQYF. Written as DNA, the CDR3 is TGCGCCAGCCGATTGGCCATTGCCGGCATTCAGTACTTC.

V gene TRBV29-1 combines with J gene TRBJ1-1; 8 nucleotides match TRBD1. CDR1 and CDR2 from the germline V gene are SQVTM and ANQGSEA. There are 12 residues in the CDR3. Trimming took 5 bases from V and 4 from J; bases not matched to a gene: 3. The CDR3 DNA sequence: TGCAGCGTTTTGGACAGGGCCACTGAAGCTTTCTTT. Amino acid sequence: CSVLDRATEAFF.

For the CDR3, the DNA is TGTGCCAGCAGCGCATTCCCCTACAATGAGCAGTTCTTC. This translates into CASSAFPYNEQFF. The chain combines TRBV6-2 or TRBV6-3 with TRBJ2-1; D gene ambiguous. The CDR3 extends over 13 amino acids. Germline CDR1 and CDR2: MNHEY and SVGEGT. Trimming removed 6 bases from V and 2 bases from J, with 8 bases in between.

Many counts were recorded for this clonotype. The V call is TRBV7-2, the J call TRBJ2-1; tentative D call: TRBD1 (6 bases). Germline CDR1 reads SGHTA; CDR2 reads FQGNSA. The CDR3 spans 16 residues. Between the trimmed V and J ends, which lost 0 bases and 8 bases, there was a span of 17 bases. The CDR3: CASSLAGAAPWDEQFF. CDR3 bases: TGTGCCAGCAGCTTAGCGGGGGCGGCTCCCTGGGATGAGCAGTTCTTC.